This paragraph covers one TCR beta chain sequence. Within the sample, other DNA sequences also encode this same CDR3. From germline, CDR1 is SGHAT and CDR2 FQNNGV. The CDR3 is 14 residues long. V was pared by 1 base and J by 7 bases, with 8 bases between. This sample stems from a study of shared clonotypes between healthy human individuals. Libraries were prepared by immunoSEQ multiplex PCR; TCRdb keeps only in-frame clonotypes and omits some of them. The table includes about 1 million clones, around 75% detected once. The rearrangement joins TRBV11-2 to TRBJ1-6; possible D gene TRBD1, 5 bases. Sequenced input: memory CD4+ T cells sorted from blood. Subset given: CD45RA-negative fraction. The receptor was derived from a man aged 18 to 35 in good health. The CDR3 DNA follows: TGTGCCAGCAGCTTAGGCCAGGGCAATTCACCCCTCCACTTT. Translation: CASSLGQGNSPLHF.